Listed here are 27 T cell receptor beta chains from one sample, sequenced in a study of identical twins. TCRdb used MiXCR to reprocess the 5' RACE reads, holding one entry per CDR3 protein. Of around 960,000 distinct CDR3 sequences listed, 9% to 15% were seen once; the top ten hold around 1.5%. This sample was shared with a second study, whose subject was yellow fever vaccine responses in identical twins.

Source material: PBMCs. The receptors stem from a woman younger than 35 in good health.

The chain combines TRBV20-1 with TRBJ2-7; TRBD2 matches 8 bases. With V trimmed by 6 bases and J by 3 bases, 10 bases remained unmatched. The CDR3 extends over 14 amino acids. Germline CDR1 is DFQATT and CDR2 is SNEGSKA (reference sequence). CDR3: CSAPRSGSFYEQYF. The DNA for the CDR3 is TGCAGTGCCCCCCGAAGCGGGAGTTTCTACGAGCAGTACTTC.

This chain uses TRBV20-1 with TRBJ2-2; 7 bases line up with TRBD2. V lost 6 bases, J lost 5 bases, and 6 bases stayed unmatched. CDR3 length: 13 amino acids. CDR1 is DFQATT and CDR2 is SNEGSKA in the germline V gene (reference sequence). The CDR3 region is CSATRRETGELFF. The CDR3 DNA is TGCAGTGCAACACGGCGGGAGACCGGGGAGCTGTTTTTT.

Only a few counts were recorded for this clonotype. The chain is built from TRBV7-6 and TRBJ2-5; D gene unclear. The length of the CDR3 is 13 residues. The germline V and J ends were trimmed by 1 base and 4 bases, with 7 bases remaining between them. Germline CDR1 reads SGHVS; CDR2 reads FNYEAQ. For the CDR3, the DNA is TGTGCCAGCAGCTTAGTCACCCCAGAGACCCAGTACTTC. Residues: CASSLVTPETQYF.

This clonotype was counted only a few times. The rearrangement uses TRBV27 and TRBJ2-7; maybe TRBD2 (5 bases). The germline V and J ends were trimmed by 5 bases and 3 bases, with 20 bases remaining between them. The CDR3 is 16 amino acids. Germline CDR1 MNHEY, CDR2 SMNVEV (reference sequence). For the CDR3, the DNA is TGTGCCAGCAGTCCCCACCCCTATAGCGACGACTACGAGCAGTACTTC. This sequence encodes CASSPHPYSDDYEQYF.

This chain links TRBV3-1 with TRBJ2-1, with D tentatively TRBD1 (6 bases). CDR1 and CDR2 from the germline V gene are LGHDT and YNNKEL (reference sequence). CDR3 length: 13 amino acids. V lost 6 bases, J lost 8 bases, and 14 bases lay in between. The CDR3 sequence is CASRGTTWYEQFF. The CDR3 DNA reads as TGTGCCAGCAGGGGGACAACTTGGTATGAGCAGTTCTTC.

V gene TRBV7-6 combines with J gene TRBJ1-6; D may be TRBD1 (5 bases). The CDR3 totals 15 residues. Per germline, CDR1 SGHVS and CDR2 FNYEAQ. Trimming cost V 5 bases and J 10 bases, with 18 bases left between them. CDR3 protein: CASSPSGGKGSPLHF. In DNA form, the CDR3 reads TGTGCCAGCAGCCCTAGTGGGGGGAAAGGCTCACCCCTCCACTTT.

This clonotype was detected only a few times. The CDR3 loop is CSVERGLRETQYF. The CDR3 DNA follows: TGCAGCGTTGAAAGGGGGCTAAGAGAGACCCAGTACTTC. The gene calls are TRBV29-1 and TRBJ2-5, with TRBD1 matching 7 bases. V lost 2 bases to trimming and J lost 4 bases; unmatched junction nucleotides: 4. CDR1 is SQVTM, CDR2 ANQGSEA, per germline. The length of the CDR3 is 13 residues.

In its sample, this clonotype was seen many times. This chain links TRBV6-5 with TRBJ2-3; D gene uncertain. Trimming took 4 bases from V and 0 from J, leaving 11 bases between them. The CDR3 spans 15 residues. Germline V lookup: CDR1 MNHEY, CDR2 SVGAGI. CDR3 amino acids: CASSSTGLSTDTQYF. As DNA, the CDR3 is TGTGCCAGCAGTTCTACTGGGCTAAGCACAGATACGCAGTATTTT.

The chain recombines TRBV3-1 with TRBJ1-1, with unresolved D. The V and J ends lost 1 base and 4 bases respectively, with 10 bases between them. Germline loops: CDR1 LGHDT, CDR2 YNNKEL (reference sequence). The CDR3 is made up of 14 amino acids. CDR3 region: CASSQAHVGTEAFF. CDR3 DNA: TGTGCCAGCAGCCAAGCTCATGTTGGCACTGAAGCTTTCTTT.

The CDR3 coding sequence is TGTGCCAGCAGCTTGCCGGGCGCTTCAGATACGCAGTATTTT. The encoded protein is CASSLPGASDTQYF. The chain combines TRBV5-6 with TRBJ2-3; D call uncertain. Trimming took off 1 base at V and 4 bases at J, with 10 bases between the two ends. The CDR3 runs 14 residues. Looked up from germline, CDR1 is SGHDT and CDR2 is YYEEEE.

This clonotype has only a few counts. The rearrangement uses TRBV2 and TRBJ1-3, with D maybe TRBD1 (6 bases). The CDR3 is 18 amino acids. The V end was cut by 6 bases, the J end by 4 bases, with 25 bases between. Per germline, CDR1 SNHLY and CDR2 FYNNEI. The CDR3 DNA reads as TGTGCCAGCAGCGTAGGAGGTACAGGGTTCAACACCGGAAACACCATATATTTT. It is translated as CASSVGGTGFNTGNTIYF.

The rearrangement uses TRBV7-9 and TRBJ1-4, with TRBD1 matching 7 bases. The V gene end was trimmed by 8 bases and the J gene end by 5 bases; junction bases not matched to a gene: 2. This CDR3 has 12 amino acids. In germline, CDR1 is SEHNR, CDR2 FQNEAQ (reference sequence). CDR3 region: CASGTENEKLFF. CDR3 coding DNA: TGTGCCAGCGGGACAGAAAATGAAAAACTGTTTTTT.

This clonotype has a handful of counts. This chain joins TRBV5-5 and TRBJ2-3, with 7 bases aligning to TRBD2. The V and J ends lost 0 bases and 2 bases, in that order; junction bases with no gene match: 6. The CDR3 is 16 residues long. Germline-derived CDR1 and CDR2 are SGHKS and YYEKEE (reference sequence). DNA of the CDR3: TGTGCCAGCAGCTTGGCGCTAGCGGTAGACACAGATACGCAGTATTTT. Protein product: CASSLALAVDTDTQYF. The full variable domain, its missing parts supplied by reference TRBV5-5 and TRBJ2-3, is DAGVTQSPTHLIKTRGQQVTLRCSPISGHKSVSWYQQVLGQGPQFIFQYYEKEERGRGNFPDRFSARQFPNYSSELNVNALLLGDSALYLCASSLALAVDTDTQYFGPGTRLTVL.

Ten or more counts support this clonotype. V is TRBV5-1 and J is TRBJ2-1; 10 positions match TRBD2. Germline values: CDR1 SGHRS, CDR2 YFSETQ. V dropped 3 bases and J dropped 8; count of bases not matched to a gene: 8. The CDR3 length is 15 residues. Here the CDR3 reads CASSYRAGGGYEQFF. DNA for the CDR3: TGCGCCAGCAGCTACCGAGCGGGAGGGGGGTATGAGCAGTTCTTC. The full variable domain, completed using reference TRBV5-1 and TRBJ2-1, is KAGVTQTPRYLIKTRGQQVTLSCSPISGHRSVSWYQQTPGQGLQFLFEYFSETQRNKGNFPGRFSGRQFSNSRSEMNVSTLELGDSALYLCASSYRAGGGYEQFFGPGTRLTVL.

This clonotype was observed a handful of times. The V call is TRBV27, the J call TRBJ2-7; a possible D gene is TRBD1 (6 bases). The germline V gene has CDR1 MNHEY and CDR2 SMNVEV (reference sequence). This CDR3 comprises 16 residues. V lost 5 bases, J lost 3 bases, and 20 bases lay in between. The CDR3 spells CASSPQAKTGHYEQYF. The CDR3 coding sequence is TGTGCCAGCAGTCCTCAAGCGAAAACGGGACACTACGAGCAGTACTTC.

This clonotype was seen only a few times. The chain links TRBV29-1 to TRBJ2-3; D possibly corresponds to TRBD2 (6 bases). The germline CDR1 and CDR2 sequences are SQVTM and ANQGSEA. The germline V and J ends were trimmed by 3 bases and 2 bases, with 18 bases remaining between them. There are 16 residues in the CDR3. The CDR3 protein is CSVDLGLPPLTDTQYF. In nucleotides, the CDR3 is TGCAGCGTTGACCTCGGACTACCTCCCCTCACAGATACGCAGTATTTT.

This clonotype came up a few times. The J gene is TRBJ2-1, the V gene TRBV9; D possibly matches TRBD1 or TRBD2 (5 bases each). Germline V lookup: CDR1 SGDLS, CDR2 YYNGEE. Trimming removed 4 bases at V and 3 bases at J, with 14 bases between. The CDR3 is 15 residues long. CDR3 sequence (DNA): TGTGCCAGCAGCCCCGGGACGGAACTCTACAATGAGCAGTTCTTC. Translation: CASSPGTELYNEQFF.

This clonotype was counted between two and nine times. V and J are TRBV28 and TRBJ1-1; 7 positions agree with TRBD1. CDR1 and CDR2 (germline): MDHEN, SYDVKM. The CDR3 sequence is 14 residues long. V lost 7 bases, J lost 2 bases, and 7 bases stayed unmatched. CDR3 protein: CASTLGTANTEAFF. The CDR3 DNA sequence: TGTGCCAGCACCCTAGGGACAGCAAACACTGAAGCTTTCTTT.

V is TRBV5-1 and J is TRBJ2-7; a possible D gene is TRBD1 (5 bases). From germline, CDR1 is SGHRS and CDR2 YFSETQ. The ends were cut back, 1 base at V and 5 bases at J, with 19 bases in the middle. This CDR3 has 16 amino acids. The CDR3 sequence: CASSLNQGRMTDEQYF. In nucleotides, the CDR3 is TGCGCCAGCAGCTTGAATCAGGGTCGGATGACGGACGAGCAGTACTTC.

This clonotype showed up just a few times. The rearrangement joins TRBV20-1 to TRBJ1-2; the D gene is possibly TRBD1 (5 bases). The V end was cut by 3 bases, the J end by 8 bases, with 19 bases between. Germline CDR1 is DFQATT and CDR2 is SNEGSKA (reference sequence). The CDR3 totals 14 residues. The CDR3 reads CSARTGTALEGYTF. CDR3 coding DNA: TGCAGTGCTAGGACCGGGACGGCGCTGGAAGGCTACACCTTC.

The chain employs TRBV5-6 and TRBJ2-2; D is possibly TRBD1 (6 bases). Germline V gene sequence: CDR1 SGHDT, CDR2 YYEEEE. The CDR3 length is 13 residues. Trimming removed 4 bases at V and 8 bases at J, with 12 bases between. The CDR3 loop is CASSPGTPGELFF. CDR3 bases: TGTGCCAGCAGCCCCGGGACACCGGGGGAGCTGTTTTTT.

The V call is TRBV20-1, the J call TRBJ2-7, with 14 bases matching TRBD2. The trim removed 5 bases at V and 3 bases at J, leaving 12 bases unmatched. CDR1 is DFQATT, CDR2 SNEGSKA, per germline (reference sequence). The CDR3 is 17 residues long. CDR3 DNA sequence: TGCAGTGCTCGGGACGCCGGGACTAGCGGGAGAAACTACGAGCAGTACTTC. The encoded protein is CSARDAGTSGRNYEQYF.

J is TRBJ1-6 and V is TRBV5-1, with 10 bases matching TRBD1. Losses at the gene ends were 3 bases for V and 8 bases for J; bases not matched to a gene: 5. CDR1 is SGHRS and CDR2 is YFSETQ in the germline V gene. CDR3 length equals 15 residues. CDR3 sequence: CASSSGQGTHSPLHF. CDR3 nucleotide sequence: TGCGCCAGCAGCTCGGGACAGGGGACGCATTCACCCCTCCACTTT.

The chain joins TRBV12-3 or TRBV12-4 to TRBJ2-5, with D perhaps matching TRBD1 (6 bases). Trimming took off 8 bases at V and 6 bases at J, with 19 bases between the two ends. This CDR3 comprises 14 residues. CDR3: CASVGQGKWQTQYF. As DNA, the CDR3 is TGTGCCAGCGTAGGCCAGGGGAAGTGGCAGACCCAGTACTTC.

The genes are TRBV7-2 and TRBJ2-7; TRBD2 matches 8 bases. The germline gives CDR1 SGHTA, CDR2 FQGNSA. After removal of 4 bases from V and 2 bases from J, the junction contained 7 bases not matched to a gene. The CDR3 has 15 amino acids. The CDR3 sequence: CASSSATSAPYEQYF. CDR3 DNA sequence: TGTGCCAGCAGCTCCGCGACTAGCGCGCCCTACGAGCAGTACTTC.

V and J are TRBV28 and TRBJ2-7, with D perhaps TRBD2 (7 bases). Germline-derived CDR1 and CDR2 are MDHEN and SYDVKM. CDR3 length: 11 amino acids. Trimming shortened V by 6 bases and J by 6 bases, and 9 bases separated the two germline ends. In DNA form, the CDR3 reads TGTGCCAGCAGGCGGGGGCGCGAGCAGTACTTC. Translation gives CASRRGREQYF. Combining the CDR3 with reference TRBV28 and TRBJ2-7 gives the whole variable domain DVKVTQSSRYLVKRTGEKVFLECVQDMDHENMFWYRQDPGLGLRLIYFSYDVKMKEKGDIPEGYSVSREKKERFSLILESASTNQTSMYLCASRRGREQYFGPGTRLTVT.

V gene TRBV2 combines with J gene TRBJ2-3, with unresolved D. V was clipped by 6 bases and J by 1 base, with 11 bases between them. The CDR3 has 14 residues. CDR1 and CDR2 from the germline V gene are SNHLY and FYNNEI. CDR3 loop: CASSQLYGTDTQYF. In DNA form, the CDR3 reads TGTGCCAGCAGCCAATTGTATGGCACAGATACGCAGTATTTT.